This is a list of T cell receptor beta chains from one sample in a study of response to subunit inactivated influenza vaccine. TCRdb redid the calling of the RT-PCR reads with MiXCR, one entry per CDR3 protein. The sample carries about 780,000 distinct CDR3 sequences, under 20% recorded once. Here the sequenced sample was PBMCs from blood, taken around 5 days after vaccination. Receptor source: a man aged 50-60 years who received an inactivated influenza vaccine. Both conserved end residues are part of each CDR3. Fields, in order: J gene, V gene, CDR3 protein.

TRBJ2-4 TRBV5-6 CASTTLGGGGNIQYF
TRBJ2-3 TRBV6-1 CASTETSGGPSSTDTQYF
TRBJ2-5 TRBV5-1 CASTELLGGETQYF
TRBJ2-5 TRBV24-1 CATSEPRGGQETQYF
TRBJ2-1 TRBV20-1 CSAERGRSVNEQFF
TRBJ2-1 TRBV24-1 CATSDRRTTGENEQFF
TRBJ1-2 TRBV6-1 CASRTGINYGYTF
TRBJ2-6 TRBV5-1 CASSLEGFSLSGANVLTF
TRBJ1-6 TRBV4-3 CASSLIGGQGAYSPLHF
TRBJ2-1 TRBV2 CASSDNGISGKIF
TRBJ2-3 TRBV5-6 CASNFGGRDTQYF
TRBJ2-5 TRBV6-1 CATTLSGQETQYF
TRBJ2-1 TRBV12-3/TRBV12-4 CASRRTSTKGSYNEQFF
TRBJ2-1 TRBV20-1 CSAKTTGGRGVPYNEQFF
TRBJ2-5 TRBV12-3/TRBV12-4 CASSHSGRMGTQYF
TRBJ2-7 TRBV29-1 CSVSGLRTNSYEQYF
TRBJ2-1 TRBV3-1 CASSPSGTSVWNEQFF
TRBJ2-1 TRBV4-1 CASSQVLAGGPRFF
TRBJ1-1 TRBV6-2/TRBV6-3 CASSYYSVTEAFF
TRBJ2-4 TRBV5-5 CASSPVGSGGRNIQYF
TRBJ1-5 TRBV7-8 CASSWGAATIPNQPQHF
TRBJ1-2 TRBV12-3/TRBV12-4 CASSFDSYYGYTF
TRBJ1-3 TRBV20-1 CSARSTVRGNTIYF
TRBJ2-2 TRBV6-2/TRBV6-3 CASTANTGFTGELFF
TRBJ2-7 TRBV7-2 CASSPLAAGYEQYF
TRBJ2-7 TRBV20-1 CSARARDRGGFSYEQYF
TRBJ1-6 TRBV7-6 CASSSQRRLQGRDNSPLHF
TRBJ2-7 TRBV20-1 CSARPLGGSWQYF
TRBJ2-4 TRBV14 CASSQDLGIAKNIQYF
TRBJ2-7 TRBV7-9 CASSLGVGTSVYEQYF
TRBJ2-7 TRBV20-1 CSANAGTSGPAEQYF
TRBJ2-1 TRBV5-1 CASSPGLAGDNEQFF
TRBJ2-1 TRBV4-3 CASSQEGTSGGGGEQFF
TRBJ1-5 TRBV20-1 CSARDYNQPQHF
TRBJ1-2 TRBV6-5 CASSYWTGATNYGYTF
TRBJ2-2 TRBV5-6 CASSPGLAGVRELFF
TRBJ2-2 TRBV10-3 CATVSPSGRARDTGELFF
TRBJ1-4 TRBV12-3/TRBV12-4 CASSLSSRGNEKLFF
TRBJ2-3 TRBV5-1 CASSLDRAGGTDTQYF
TRBJ1-3 TRBV4-1 CASSHQGASGNTIYF
TRBJ1-5 TRBV9 CASSSGQGPKPQHF
TRBJ1-2 TRBV12-3/TRBV12-4 CASSLAPAFYGYTF
TRBJ2-7 TRBV20-1 CSAQGLAGVGEQYF
TRBJ2-1 TRBV11-2 CASSLLAGGLSASNEQFF
TRBJ2-1 TRBV20-1 CSASKLAGVGEQFF
TRBJ2-7 TRBV10-3 CAISKQGFDEQYF
TRBJ2-1 TRBV4-3 CASSQEWRGDQFF